This TCR beta chain was found in a study of blood T cell repertoires in COVID-19. At the level of the study: There were acute and convalescent COVID-19 samples, and they came from the United States, Italy and Spain. PBMCs, B-cell-depleted T cells, or T cells provided the cDNA or gDNA that made up the material.

The CDR3 loop spans 16 amino acids. Losses at the gene ends were 4 bases for V and 6 bases for J; bases not matched to a gene: 15. Germline lookup yields CDR1 SGHRS and CDR2 YFSETQ. Under the authors' procedure: The assay estimated nucleated cells by amplifying reference gene primers. The method was immunoSEQ multiplex PCR; TCRdb's version includes in-frame clones alone and lacks a portion of them. For V, J and clone size, that table is used; D and trimming come from the DNA. The repertoire holds some 250,000 clones, with about 89% as singletons. This sequence was found in a human donor in a cohort exposed to, infected with or recovered from COVID-19 (not recorded which). The donor label of this sample is uncertain. The V and J genes are TRBV5-1 and TRBJ2-7; 8 nucleotides line up with TRBD1. The sample taken for sequencing was PBMCs or T cells enriched from blood (not recorded which). The CDR3 region is CASSIGQGPLRVEQYF. The CDR3 nucleotides are TGCGCCAGCAGCATCGGACAGGGCCCTCTACGGGTCGAGCAGTACTTC.